Listed here are 9 T cell receptor beta chains from one sample, sequenced in a study of shared clonotypes between healthy human individuals. Assay used: immunoSEQ multiplex PCR; TCRdb lists only in-frame clones, some missing. This table has about 1,500,000 clones, more than 95% appearing once. Sample: naive CD4+ T cells sorted from blood. The sample's subset: CD45RA+ positively selected. These TCRs come from a man aged 25-45 years in good health.

The chain uses TRBV14 and TRBJ2-2; maybe TRBD2 (6 bases). Deletions cut 1 base from V and 7 bases from J, with 16 bases between. The CDR3 spans 16 residues. Per germline, CDR1 SGHDN and CDR2 FVKESK. CDR3 protein: CASSQARRGRIGELFF. The CDR3 nucleotides are TGTGCCAGCAGCCAAGCGAGGAGGGGCAGGATCGGGGAGCTGTTTTTT. Supplemented by reference TRBV14 and TRBJ2-2, the full variable domain reads EAGVTQFPSHSVIEKGQTVTLRCDPISGHDNLYWYRRVMGKEIKFLLHFVKESKQDESGMPNNRFLAERTGGTYSTLKVQPAELEDSGVYFCASSQARRGRIGELFFGEGSRLTVL.

J is TRBJ2-7 and V is TRBV5-1; D gene unclear. The CDR3 runs to 12 residues. V gave up 2 bases and J gave up 8 bases, with 11 bases separating them. Germline V CDR1 and CDR2: SGHRS, YFSETQ. CDR3 residues: CASSLLSNQQYF. CDR3 bases: TGCGCCAGCAGCTTACTCTCTAATCAGCAGTACTTC.

The chain is built from TRBV5-8 and TRBJ1-4, with D tentatively TRBD1 (6 bases). The germline V gene encodes CDR1 SGHTS and CDR2 YDEGEE. Deletions cut 4 bases from V and 7 bases from J, with 20 bases between. This CDR3 has 16 residues. The CDR3 DNA follows: TGTGCCAGCAGCAAAGGGAGCTCTGGGGGCCGTGAAAAACTGTTTTTT. It yields the protein CASSKGSSGGREKLFF.

The chain carries TRBV10-3 and TRBJ1-1, with 11 nucleotides matching TRBD1. CDR1 and CDR2 from the germline V gene are ENHRY and SYGVKD. J lost 4 bases, V lost 6 bases, and 4 bases had no gene match. The CDR3 contains 14 residues. The CDR3 loop is CAIREGTGGTEAFF. For the CDR3, the DNA is TGTGCCATCAGAGAGGGGACAGGGGGCACTGAAGCTTTCTTT.

Remarks on this clone: Other nucleotide sequences from this sample produce the same CDR3. The rearrangement joins TRBV20-1 to TRBJ2-3; D unclear. Trimming removed 7 bases from V and 1 base from J, with 6 bases in between. The germline V gene encodes CDR1 DFQATT and CDR2 SNEGSKA (reference sequence). This CDR3 region has 11 residues. The CDR3 loop is CSGSGTDTQYF. Here the CDR3 DNA reads TGCAGTGGGTCAGGCACAGATACGCAGTATTTT.

This clone appeared a single time. V and J are TRBV11-3 and TRBJ2-2; D gene ambiguous. The CDR3 has 13 amino acids. Germline CDR1 SGHNT, CDR2 YENEEA. V dropped 1 base and J dropped 6 bases, with 6 bases sitting between them. The CDR3 DNA sequence: TGTGCCAGCAGCTTAGGACGTTCCGGGGAGCTGTTTTTT. As protein: CASSLGRSGELFF.

The chain employs TRBV11-3 and TRBJ2-3; no definite D call. The CDR3 spans 12 residues. CDR1 and CDR2 from the germline V gene are SGHNT and YENEEA. V lost 5 bases, J lost 2 bases, and 5 bases lay in between. This chain's CDR3 is CASSPNTDTQYF. DNA for the CDR3: TGTGCCAGCAGCCCGAACACAGATACGCAGTATTTT.

The chain has TRBV27 and TRBJ2-1; no clear D. V was clipped by 6 bases and J by 1 base, with 7 bases between them. CDR1 and CDR2 from the germline V gene are MNHEY and SMNVEV (reference sequence). The length of the CDR3 is 13 residues. The CDR3 spells CASRALSYNEQFF. CDR3 sequence (DNA): TGTGCCAGCAGAGCCCTGTCCTACAATGAGCAGTTCTTC.

V and J are TRBV2 and TRBJ2-7, with 7 bases matching TRBD1. CDR1 SNHLY and CDR2 FYNNEI come from the germline V gene. This CDR3 has 13 residues. V lost 8 bases, J lost 3 bases, and 7 bases stayed unmatched. The CDR3 reads CASGDRDRYEQYF. For the CDR3, the DNA is TGTGCCAGCGGCGACAGGGATCGCTACGAGCAGTACTTC.